This is a list of T cell receptor beta chains from one sample in a study of cytomegalovirus exposure and HLA in healthy donors. Assay used: immunoSEQ multiplex PCR; TCRdb lists only in-frame clones, some missing. The sample has roughly 130,000 clones, 84% seen once. Input material: PBMCs. The receptors shown here come from a woman aged 25 to 39 in good health and CMV-seronegative. CDR3s include the opening cysteine and the closing phenylalanine or tryptophan. D genes are given only for firm matches. Where a row states a size, it is once, few, many or the class of an expanded clone; other rows omit it.

TRBV4-1,TRBJ2-2,.,.,CASSPGSGRTGELFF,TGCGCCAGCAGTCCCGGCTCAGGGAGGACCGGGGAGCTGTTTTTT
TRBV7-9,TRBJ2-1,.,.,CASSLVMAGYNEQFF,TGTGCCAGCAGCTTAGTTATGGCAGGCTACAATGAGCAGTTCTTC
TRBV5-1,TRBJ2-3,TRBD1,.,CASSLGQGADTQYF,TGCGCCAGCAGTTTAGGACAGGGGGCGGATACGCAGTATTTT
TRBV28,TRBJ1-5,TRBD1,.,CASSSSGTGSQPQHF,TGTGCCAGCAGTTCATCCGGGACAGGGAGTCAGCCCCAGCATTTT
TRBV9,TRBJ2-7,TRBD1,.,CASSVGTGSLYEQYF,TGTGCCAGCAGCGTAGGGACAGGGAGTCTCTACGAGCAGTACTTC
TRBV18,TRBJ1-5,.,once,CASSGGAGQPQHF,TGTGCCAGCTCCGGGGGAGCGGGTCAGCCCCAGCATTTT
TRBV2,TRBJ2-3,TRBD2,.,CASTRGLAETDTQYF,TGTGCCAGCACAAGGGGACTAGCGGAAACAGATACGCAGTATTTT
TRBV5-1,TRBJ1-4,TRBD1,.,CASSFEGQGDNEKLFF,TGCGCCAGCAGCTTCGAAGGACAGGGGGATAATGAAAAACTGTTTTTT
TRBV7-9,TRBJ1-4,.,.,CASSLEAGVGEKLFF,TGTGCCAGCAGCTTAGAGGCCGGGGTGGGGGAAAAACTGTTTTTT
TRBV7-9,TRBJ1-2,TRBD1,.,CASSRRQGGLDGYTF,TGTGCCAGCAGCCGGCGACAGGGGGGTTTAGATGGCTACACCTTC
TRBV7-9,TRBJ1-2,.,.,CASSGRVVGNGYTF,TGTGCCAGCAGCGGCAGGGTTGTGGGCAATGGCTACACCTTC
TRBV5-4,TRBJ1-5,.,.,CASSLGGRQPQHF,TGTGCCAGCAGCTTAGGCGGGCGTCAGCCCCAGCATTTT
TRBV9,TRBJ2-2,TRBD2,.,CASSRGWASGGANTGELFF,TGTGCCAGCAGCCGAGGGTGGGCTAGCGGGGGAGCGAACACCGGGGAGCTGTTTTTT
TRBV28,TRBJ1-6,TRBD1,.,CASRGGDRGPNSPLHF,TGTGCCAGCAGGGGTGGGGACAGGGGGCCGAATTCACCCCTCCACTTT
TRBV7-3,TRBJ2-1,.,.,CASSLGIGDEQFF,TGTGCCAGCAGCTTAGGAATAGGGGATGAGCAGTTCTTC
TRBV5-4,TRBJ1-1,.,.,CASSARTTGMNTEAFF,TGTGCCAGCAGCGCGAGAACTACAGGGATGAACACTGAAGCTTTCTTT